This T cell receptor beta chain was recorded in a study of T-cell reconstitution after alpha-beta-depleted transplantation in children. A TCRbeta library incorporating unique molecular identifiers was prepared. TCRdb reanalysed the PCR reads using MiXCR and keeps one entry per CDR3 protein. The profile shows about 580,000 distinct CDR3 sequences, 23% of them singletons. Many counts were recorded for this clonotype. Its antigen is currently unknown. CDR1 is SQVTM and CDR2 is ANQGSEA in the germline V gene. This CDR3 spans 15 amino acids. J lost 8 bases, V lost 4 bases, and 11 bases had no gene match. Study-level points and caveats: The origin of alpha-beta T cells about two months after transplant was reportedly several hundred expanded graft clones.

This chain joins TRBV29-1 and TRBJ2-1, with TRBD2 identical over 10 bases. This TCR came from a boy under two years old who had a stem cell transplant for acute myeloid leukemia, so the T cells may come from the graft donor. The sequencing here drew on PBMCs, mostly from graft donor cells, taken 360 days after TCRalphabeta/CD19-depleted stem cell transplant. The CDR3 sequence is CSVVKRLAGAHEQFF. As DNA, the CDR3 is TGCAGCGTTGTAAAAAGGCTAGCGGGGGCCCATGAGCAGTTCTTC.